This entry is about one T cell receptor (beta chain). The antigen is unknown. PCR employed 60 Vbeta and 13 Jbeta primers. Repertoires were generated with immunoSEQ multiplex PCR, while TCRdb's copy carries only in-frame clones and drops some. The data hold over 150,000 clones, with around 80% observed a single time. This sample was taken from a study of cytomegalovirus exposure and HLA in healthy donors. Study summary: A prior analysis found around 110 million unique TCR beta sequences from roughly 180 million T cells. The study, taken as a whole, reports: Earlier analysis looked at TCR beta V segments, and most were productive about 87% or about 30% of the time.

The sample consisted of PBMCs. The TCR sequence derives from a man between 18 and 35 years old in good health and CMV-seronegative.

The CDR3 DNA is TGTGCCAGCAAGACAGGGTCCACTGAAGCTTTCTTT. Amino acid sequence: CASKTGSTEAFF. V gene TRBV7-9 combines with J gene TRBJ1-1, with TRBD1 matching 7 bases. Germline loops: CDR1 SEHNR, CDR2 FQNEAQ (reference sequence). The trim removed 7 bases at V and 4 bases at J, leaving 3 bases unmatched. This CDR3 spans 12 amino acids.